This is a list of T cell receptor beta chains from one sample in a study of PD-1 and CTLA-4 blockade in melanoma. Only in-frame clones appear in the TCRdb table, and some are missing; sequencing was by immunoSEQ multiplex PCR. This sample has 20,000 to 25,000 clones; 88% occur once, and the top ten carry 6% to 8.5%. Sequences were derived from CD8+ T cells from peripheral blood, sampled before anti-PD-1 treatment. The receptors originated from a human donor with melanoma. CDR3s include the opening cysteine and the closing phenylalanine or tryptophan. The D gene is left open where the match is weak. Only part of the rows carry a size: once, few, many, or a class if the clone is expanded.

>-|TRBD2|TRBJ2-7|TRBV27
CASGEGAGTSEQYF
TGTGCCAGCGGGGAAGGAGCGGGGACCTCCGAGCAGTACTTC
>-|-|TRBJ2-2|TRBV2
CASSEALNLGELFF
TGTGCCAGCAGTGAAGCGTTGAATCTCGGGGAGCTGTTTTTT
>-|TRBD1|TRBJ2-7|TRBV7-9
CASSLVRDRGSYEQYF
TGTGCCAGCAGCTTAGTCCGGGACAGGGGCTCCTACGAGCAGTACTTC
>-|-|TRBJ2-7|TRBV7-2
CASSLGAGIFTYEQYF
TGTGCCAGCAGCTTAGGAGCAGGGATTTTCACCTACGAGCAGTACTTC
>-|-|TRBJ1-3|TRBV19
CASSPGQRSETIYF
TGTGCCAGTAGCCCGGGGCAGCGCAGCGAGACCATATATTTT
>-|TRBD1|TRBJ1-1|TRBV2
CASSAKQGDVEAFF
TGTGCCAGCAGTGCAAAACAGGGGGACGTTGAAGCTTTCTTT
>-|TRBD1|TRBJ1-5|TRBV6-5
CASSYSDRGNQPQHF
TGTGCCAGCAGTTACTCCGACAGGGGCAATCAGCCCCAGCATTTT
>once|TRBD2|TRBJ2-7|TRBV7-2
CASSFRRGGGYEQYF
TGTGCCAGCAGCTTTAGGAGGGGCGGGGGCTACGAGCAGTACTTC
>-|TRBD2|TRBJ2-1|TRBV27
CASSSLAGLGNEQFF
TGTGCCAGCAGTTCTCTAGCGGGGCTGGGCAATGAGCAGTTCTTC
>-|TRBD1|TRBJ1-1|TRBV9
CASSGRQGGTEAFF
TGTGCCAGCAGCGGCCGACAGGGAGGCACTGAAGCTTTCTTT
>-|TRBD2|TRBJ2-3|TRBV9
CASSVGGTNTDTQYF
TGTGCCAGCAGCGTAGGTGGGACTAACACAGATACGCAGTATTTT
>-|-|TRBJ2-7|TRBV5-6
CASSPWWSYEQYF
TGTGCCAGCAGCCCGTGGTGGAGTTACGAGCAGTACTTC
>-|TRBD2|TRBJ2-5|TRBV15
CATSRDLVGGSQETQYF
TGTGCCACCAGCAGAGATCTCGTGGGGGGGTCGCAAGAGACCCAGTACTTC
>-|-|TRBJ2-1|TRBV14
CASSPWATVNEQFF
TGTGCCAGCAGCCCTTGGGCCACCGTGAATGAGCAGTTCTTC
>few|-|TRBJ2-7|TRBV19
CASSFTQYYEQYF
TGTGCCAGTAGTTTTACACAGTACTACGAGCAGTACTTC
>-|TRBD1|TRBJ2-7|TRBV7-9
CASSLDPGGYEQYF
TGTGCCAGCAGCTTAGATCCAGGGGGCTACGAGCAGTACTTC
>-|-|TRBJ2-7|TRBV2
CASGLRRDRGYEQYF
TGTGCCAGCGGACTCAGGCGGGACCGGGGGTATGAGCAGTACTTC